The source of this T cell receptor delta chain is a study of gamma-delta chains in newborns, infants, children. TCRdb reanalysed the reads via CATT. The table has 9,000 to 9,500 delta-chain clones, approximately 22% seen once; the top ten hold 4% to 5.5%. Notes on this clone: The junction does not match germline at one end; this may be a read error. The same CDR3 arises from other DNA sequences in this sample as well.

Per the germline V gene, CDR1 is TSWWSYY and CDR2 is QGS. This CDR3 has 21 amino acids. The V call is TRDV1, the J call TRDJ1; 11 bases are a match to TRDD3. The sample taken for sequencing was blood. This TCR was sampled from a child who was a newborn, infant or young child, either healthy, febrile or measles-vaccinated (not recorded which). The CDR3 coding sequence is TGTGCCCTTGGGGAATCCTGGACGAAGTGGATACTGGGGGATAGGACCGATAAACTCATCTTT. This translates into CALGESWTKWILGDRTDKLIF.